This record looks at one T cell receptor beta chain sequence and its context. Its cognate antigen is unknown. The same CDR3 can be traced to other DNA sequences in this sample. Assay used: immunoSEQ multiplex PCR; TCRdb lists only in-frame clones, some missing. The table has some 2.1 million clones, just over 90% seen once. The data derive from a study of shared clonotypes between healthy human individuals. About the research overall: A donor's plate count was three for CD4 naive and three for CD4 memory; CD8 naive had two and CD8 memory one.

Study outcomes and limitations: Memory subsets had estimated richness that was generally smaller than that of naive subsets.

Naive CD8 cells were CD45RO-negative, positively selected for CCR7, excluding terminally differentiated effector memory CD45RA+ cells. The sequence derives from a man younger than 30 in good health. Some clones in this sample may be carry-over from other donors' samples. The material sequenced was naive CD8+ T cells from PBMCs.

The DNA of the CDR3 is TGTGCCACCAGCAGAGATGGCAGGGACACAGATACGCAGTATTTT. Its protein is CATSRDGRDTDTQYF. The chain uses TRBV15 and TRBJ2-3, with a possible D match to TRBD1 (5 bases). Trimming shortened V by 0 bases and J by 2 bases, and 9 bases separated the two germline ends. This CDR3 is 15 amino acids long. Germline V gene data show CDR1 as LNHNV and CDR2 as YYDKDF (reference sequence).